The source of this T cell receptor (beta chain) is a study of shared clonotypes between healthy human individuals. How the authors handled the data: Junction-only immunoSEQ sequences carried no quality scores, so filtering differed. Here immunoSEQ multiplex PCR was the method, and the copy in TCRdb shows in-frame clones only, minus some. V, J and clone size are those of that table, while D and trimming were read from the DNA. The sample has 490,000 or so clones; around 80% are singletons. The length of the CDR3 is 15 residues. The V and J ends lost 3 bases and 1 base, in that order; junction bases with no gene match: 2. Per the germline V gene, CDR1 is SNHLY and CDR2 is FYNNEI.

This sequence was found in a woman in her thirties or forties in good health. Some clones in this sample may be carry-over from other donors' samples. This rearrangement joins TRBV2 to TRBJ2-2; 7 bases fit TRBD1. The source material was PBMCs. The CDR3, as DNA: TGTGCCAGCAGTGACCGGACAGGGAACACCGGGGAGCTGTTTTTT. It translates to CASSDRTGNTGELFF.